A single sample gave rise to the 9 T cell receptor beta chains below, sequenced in a study of T cells in localized non-small cell lung cancer. TCRdb keeps only in-frame clones here, not all; method: immunoSEQ multiplex PCR. The sample contains around 28,000 clones, under 95% of which appear only once. Sequenced material: peripheral blood, taken before any cancer treatment. The receptors were gathered from a woman between 35 and 75 years old with stage I lung adenocarcinoma.

V is TRBV5-4 and J is TRBJ2-1, with D possibly matching TRBD1 (6 bases). V lost 7 bases, J lost 8 bases, and 19 bases lay in between. CDR1 is SGHNT and CDR2 is YYREEE in the germline V gene (reference sequence). CDR3 length: 14 residues. This CDR3 is CASYPDSRGDEQFF. The CDR3 DNA reads TGTGCCAGCTACCCGGACAGTCGAGGGGATGAGCAGTTCTTC.

V gene TRBV10-2 combines with J gene TRBJ2-3, with 11 positions matching TRBD2. The CDR3 runs to 14 residues. V dropped 6 bases and J dropped 2; count of bases not matched to a gene: 1. Germline V lookup: CDR1 WSHSY, CDR2 SAAADI. The CDR3 bases are TGCGCCAGCAGGGGACTAGCGGACACAGATACGCAGTATTTT. Translated: CASRGLADTDTQYF.

CDR3 nucleotides: TGTGCCAGCAGCTCCAAACCGGGATATCTTGACTATGGCTACACCTTC. Translation: CASSSKPGYLDYGYTF. The chain uses TRBV5-6 and TRBJ1-2; D not certain. This CDR3 is built from 16 residues. The V and J ends lost 3 bases and 3 bases respectively, with 18 bases between them. In germline, CDR1 is SGHDT, CDR2 YYEEEE.

This chain links TRBV11-1 with TRBJ1-2, with 7 nucleotides matching TRBD1. The CDR3 consists of 15 residues. V was clipped by 1 base and J by 5 bases; unmatched bases: 7. Germline CDR1 SGHAT, CDR2 FQDESV (reference sequence). CDR3: CASSLETDRIYGYTF. The DNA of the CDR3 is TGTGCCAGCAGCTTAGAAACGGACAGGATTTATGGCTACACCTTC.

DNA for the CDR3: TGTGCCAGCAGCCGAGGAGGACTAGTTGCCATTCAGTACTTC. This gives the protein CASSRGGLVAIQYF. The V gene is TRBV7-2, the J gene TRBJ2-4, with TRBD2 matching 7 bases. CDR1 is SGHTA and CDR2 is FQGNSA in the germline V gene. The CDR3 has 14 residues. V was clipped by 5 bases and J by 9 bases; unmatched bases: 10.

This clone appeared once. CDR3 in amino acids: CASSLGPAGYQETQYF. The CDR3 DNA follows: TGTGCCAGCAGCTTGGGGCCAGCGGGATATCAAGAGACCCAGTACTTC. This sequence joins TRBV5-6 and TRBJ2-5, with 7 positions matching TRBD2. The CDR3 length is 16 residues. In germline, CDR1 is SGHDT, CDR2 YYEEEE. V shed 0 bases and J 2 bases; nucleotides not matched to a gene: 7. Drawing the rest from reference TRBV5-6 and TRBJ2-5, the complete variable domain is DAGVTQSPTHLIKTRGQQVTLRCSPKSGHDTVSWYQQALGQGPQFIFQYYEEEERQRGNFPDRFSGHQFPNYSSELNVNALLLGDSALYLCASSLGPAGYQETQYFGPGTRLLVL.

The V gene is TRBV10-3, the J gene TRBJ1-1, with D unclear. This CDR3 has 17 amino acids. V was clipped by 5 bases and J by 0 bases, with 19 bases between them. CDR1 and CDR2 (germline): ENHRY, SYGVKD. Here the CDR3 DNA reads TGTGCCATCAGTCCGGACCCTTGGCTCGGGTTGAACACTGAAGCTTTCTTT. It codes for CAISPDPWLGLNTEAFF.

For this clone: An end of the junction differs from the germline gene, which may be a read error. The chain employs TRBV6-1 and TRBJ2-5, with 15 bases lining up with TRBD2. Per the germline V gene, CDR1 is MNHNS and CDR2 is SASEGT. CDR3 length: 14 amino acids. DNA for the CDR3: TGTGCCAGCAGTTCCGGACTAGCGGGAGGGTCGGCCAACTTC. Its protein is CASSSGLAGGSANF.

This chain connects TRBV19 to TRBJ2-7; tentative D call: TRBD1 (6 bases). The V and J ends lost 8 bases and 0 bases respectively, with 14 bases between them. CDR3 length: 14 amino acids. Germline assignment: CDR1 LNHDA and CDR2 SQIVND (reference sequence). For the CDR3, the DNA is TGTGCCAGTTCAACAGGGATGAGCTCCTACGAGCAGTACTTC. It is translated as CASSTGMSSYEQYF.